This TCR beta chain was captured by sequencing in a study of T cells after yellow fever vaccination (dated by TCRdb to the late 2010s). Notes on the research overall: The SMART-Seq v4 Ultra Low Input RNA kit was used to prepare libraries from fractions with low cell numbers. To track T-cell clones before and after primary and booster YFV17D yellow fever vaccination, bulk TCR alpha and beta repertoires were sequenced longitudinally. Two healthy male donors, one aged 18 to 30 and one aged 30 to 40 years, made up the cohort. Blood was drawn at multiple timepoints before and after primary and secondary immunization, with bulk PBMC replicates and cell subsets isolated.

The data were produced on an Illumina NovaSeq 6000. TCR cDNA was synthesized by 5'RACE template switching, through which a universal primer site and unique molecular identifiers were introduced. Priming of cDNA synthesis was performed from both the TCR alpha and TCR beta constant segments. Library amplification involved two PCR steps, and the second step added sample barcodes and sequencing adapters. Sequencing of libraries was performed on Illumina HiSeq 2500 (2x100 bp) or NovaSeq (2x150 bp). As for how the authors treated the data: Reads were demultiplexed and collapsed into UMI consensus sequences with MIGEC, and V(D)J alignment was performed with MiXCR. Clonotypes responding to the vaccine were identified with edgeR on replicate PBMC samples, with the criteria of FDR below 0.01 and a log2 fold change above 5 up to day 15. Each bulk clonotype was labeled CD4 or CD8 based on which sequenced repertoire, CD4 or CD8, contained the clonotype at higher abundance. TCRdb's own reprocessing of the public reads used fastp at Q25 and MiXCR and kept productive beta chains. Identical CDR3 proteins give one entry, which carries the most common genes and DNA. Clone size and V and J calls follow TCRdb, not the original study. The sample records 100,000 to 150,000 distinct CDR3 sequences, roughly 8.2% of which are singletons. Almost 40% of the sample comes from the top ten.

The meaning of the sample's treatment or condition label: live attenuated yellow fever vaccine strain. A standard Ficoll-Paque protocol was used to isolate PBMCs from peripheral blood. Dynabeads CD4 and CD8 positive selection kits were used to isolate the CD4 and CD8 T-cell fractions. TriZol was used to extract RNA from bulk PBMCs, from CD4 and CD8 fractions, and from dextramer-positive and dextramer-negative fractions. What the authors observed across the whole study: The study included only a couple of donors, which limits how far the findings can be generalized. A small fraction of clonotypes appeared in both the CD4 and CD8 compartments, likely as a result of convergent recombination. Compared with the primary T-cell response, the secondary T-cell response was faster but weaker, reaching its peak on day 5 rather than on day 15. Computational filtering was required because FACS-sorted repertoires could contain abundant contaminating clonotypes from the bulk population. After the booster, most clones that had expanded after primary vaccination were detected again (nearly 98% of CD4 and over 75% of CD8), suggesting broad maintenance of memory.

Taken from the germline V gene, the CDR1 and CDR2 loops are MDHEN and SYDVKM. Here V drops 6 bases and J drops 10 bases, and the junction holds 18 bases not matched to any gene. Inclusive of the bounding cysteine and phenylalanine, the CDR3 is 16 residues long. Only the CDR3 DNA stays, 48 bases, in frame from base 1. As concerns this clonotype: It has no known antigen specificity. Within one base of it there is no much larger clone, and no base qualities were kept.

The sequence links TRBV28 to TRBJ1-3, with 7 junctional bases fitting TRBD1. This specimen consisted of CD8+ T cells sorted from PBMCs, obtained on the day of the yellow fever booster vaccination. This sequence originates from a man aged 18 to 35 who received the YFV17D yellow fever vaccine. The CDR3 reads as follows: CASSLGQYFRGGTIYF. At the DNA level, the sequence is TGTGCCAGCAGCCTGGGACAGTACTTTCGAGGGGGGACCATATATTTT.